One sample yielded the 24 T cell receptor beta chains listed below, sequenced in a study of blood T cell repertoires in COVID-19. Clones were sequenced by immunoSEQ multiplex PCR, and TCRdb holds only the in-frame ones, with some missing. Of 150,000 to 200,000 clones listed, about four fifths are singletons. The specimen was peripheral blood. All receptors come from a woman aged 35 to 49 with COVID-19, enrolled during active disease.

The chain has TRBV2 and TRBJ1-2, with a tentative D call TRBD1 (5 bases). V dropped 2 bases and J dropped 4 bases, with 20 bases sitting between them. The CDR3 contains 17 residues. CDR1 is SNHLY and CDR2 is FYNNEI in the germline V gene. Here the CDR3 DNA reads TGTGCCAGCAGTGAATTAGGTGGGGCCCAGAGAGGCTATGGCTACACCTTC. This translates into CASSELGGAQRGYGYTF.

This clone has a count of ten or more. The J gene is TRBJ1-5, the V gene TRBV27; D may be TRBD1 (5 bases). The CDR3 extends over 16 amino acids. The V and J ends lost 1 base and 2 bases respectively, with 12 bases between them. Germline values: CDR1 MNHEY, CDR2 SMNVEV (reference sequence). CDR3 coding DNA: TGTGCCAGCAGTTTATTCGGGGGAGGCGGCAATCAGCCCCAGCATTTT. Translating it yields CASSLFGGGGNQPQHF.

This chain joins TRBV5-4 and TRBJ2-1, with 7 bases aligning to TRBD2. The CDR3 runs 14 residues. The V gene's germline CDR1 is SGHNT and CDR2 YYREEE (reference sequence). V was pared by 0 bases and J by 7 bases, with 4 bases of the junction left unmatched. DNA for the CDR3: TGTGCCAGCAGCTTGGGTTTGGGGGGGAATGAGCAGTTCTTC. As protein: CASSLGLGGNEQFF.

The rearrangement links TRBV2 to TRBJ2-3, with D maybe TRBD2 (6 bases). The CDR3 is made up of 14 amino acids. V lost 6 bases and J lost 2, with 12 bases in between. The germline CDR1 and CDR2 sequences are SNHLY and FYNNEI. The CDR3 reads CASRYSGNTDTQYF. The DNA of the CDR3 is TGTGCCAGCAGATATAGCGGAAACACAGATACGCAGTATTTT.

The chain is built from TRBV19 and TRBJ2-7, with D possibly matching TRBD2 (6 bases). The V gene's germline CDR1 is LNHDA and CDR2 SQIVND (reference sequence). The CDR3 spans 11 residues. V dropped 6 bases and J dropped 3 bases, with 6 bases sitting between them. CDR3 sequence: CASSGSYEQYF. Here the CDR3 DNA reads TGTGCCAGTAGCGGGAGCTACGAGCAGTACTTC.

The chain uses TRBV28 and TRBJ2-3; the match to TRBD2 covers 8 bases. V lost 3 bases and J lost 0; bases outside the gene matches: 8. In germline, CDR1 is MDHEN, CDR2 SYDVKM. The CDR3 is 17 amino acids. The CDR3 nucleotides are TGTGCCAGCAGTTTGCTCGGCGGGGGGACTAGCACAGATACGCAGTATTTT. This translates into CASSLLGGGTSTDTQYF. Together with reference TRBV28 and TRBJ2-3, the CDR3 gives the full variable domain: DVKVTQSSRYLVKRTGEKVFLECVQDMDHENMFWYRQDPGLGLRLIYFSYDVKMKEKGDIPEGYSVSREKKERFSLILESASTNQTSMYLCASSLLGGGTSTDTQYFGPGTRLTVL.

The chain employs TRBV7-3 and TRBJ2-3, with D possibly matching TRBD2 (5 bases). Germline assignment: CDR1 SGHTA and CDR2 FQGTGA. The CDR3 is made up of 17 amino acids. V lost 1 base and J 1 base, leaving 15 bases between the germline ends. CDR3 amino acids: CASSLNPYSAGTDTQYF. The CDR3, as DNA: TGTGCCAGCAGCTTAAACCCGTATAGCGCGGGCACAGATACGCAGTATTTT.

The chain couples TRBV27 to TRBJ1-2; perhaps TRBD1 as D (5 bases). This CDR3 is 11 amino acids long. V lost 8 bases to trimming and J lost 3 bases, with 7 bases between them. In germline, CDR1 is MNHEY, CDR2 SMNVEV (reference sequence). The CDR3 bases are TGTGCCAGCGGACAACACTATGGCTACACCTTC. Protein sequence: CASGQHYGYTF.

This chain connects TRBV2 to TRBJ1-5; the D gene is possibly TRBD1 (6 bases). Trimming stripped 6 bases from V and 6 bases from J, with 12 bases between. Germline V gene data show CDR1 as SNHLY and CDR2 as FYNNEI. CDR3 size: 13 residues. The CDR3 DNA sequence: TGTGCCAGCAGAACAGGGTGGAGTCAGCCCCAGCATTTT. It encodes CASRTGWSQPQHF.

This chain uses TRBV24-1 with TRBJ2-1; D is possibly TRBD2 (6 bases). Trimming took 5 bases from V and 7 from J, leaving 17 bases between them. Germline loops: CDR1 KGHDR, CDR2 SFDVKD. The CDR3 consists of 15 residues. CDR3 coding DNA: TGTGCCACCAGTGCAGGGACTTCGAGTCTGAATGAGCAGTTCTTC. The encoded protein is CATSAGTSSLNEQFF.

This chain links TRBV7-7 with TRBJ2-7; a possible D gene is TRBD2 (5 bases). Germline CDR1 is SSHAT and CDR2 is FNYEAQ (reference sequence). V was clipped by 1 base and J by 7 bases, with 14 bases between them. The CDR3 covers 14 residues. The CDR3, as DNA: TGTGCCAGCAGCTTAGGAGAGGGTCGCGAGGAGCAGTACTTC. Residues: CASSLGEGREEQYF. Full variable domain (rest looked up from reference TRBV7-7 and TRBJ2-7): GAGVSQSPRYKVTKRGQDVTLRCDPISSHATLYWYQQALGQGPEFLTYFNYEAQPDKSGLPSDRFSAERPEGSISTLTIQRTEQRDSAMYRCASSLGEGREEQYFGPGTRLTVT.

This clone was seen only a few times. V and J are TRBV6-1 and TRBJ1-4; D not resolved. This CDR3 comprises 14 residues. V lost 3 bases, J lost 7 bases, and 12 bases lay in between. Germline CDR1 is MNHNS and CDR2 is SASEGT. CDR3 bases: TGTGCCAGCAGTGATTTCGTAAGAGGTGAAAAACTGTTTTTT. Its protein product is CASSDFVRGEKLFF.

V and J are TRBV7-2 and TRBJ2-3, with TRBD2 identical over 9 bases. The CDR3 has 15 amino acids. Germline lookup yields CDR1 SGHTA and CDR2 FQGNSA. Unmatched junction bases numbered 7, after V lost 5 bases and J lost 4 bases. The CDR3 sequence: CASSTTSGRADTQYF. Here the CDR3 DNA reads TGTGCCAGCAGCACAACTAGCGGGCGCGCAGATACGCAGTATTTT.

In DNA form, the CDR3 reads TGTGCCAGCAAGACAGACACAGATACGCAGTATTTT. It translates to CASKTDTDTQYF. This chain connects TRBV2 to TRBJ2-3; tentatively, D is TRBD1 (5 bases). The CDR3 loop spans 12 amino acids. Germline assignment: CDR1 SNHLY and CDR2 FYNNEI. V lost 7 bases and J lost 2, with 7 bases in between. The entire variable domain, with the rest obtained from reference TRBV2 and TRBJ2-3, is as follows: EPEVTQTPSHQVTQMGQEVILRCVPISNHLYFYWYRQILGQKVEFLVSFYNNEISEKSEIFDDQFSVERPDGSNFTLKIRSTKLEDSAMYFCASKTDTDTQYFGPGTRLTVL.

The chain's CDR3 is CASSPGGDEQYF. The CDR3 region has the DNA TGTGCCAGCAGCCCGGGAGGGGACGAGCAGTACTTC. V is TRBV5-6 and J is TRBJ2-7, with 8 bases identical to TRBD2. This CDR3 contains 12 residues. CDR1 and CDR2 (germline): SGHDT, YYEEEE. The V segment lost 4 bases and the J segment 5 bases; nucleotides outside the gene matches: 2.

This clone was picked up a small number of times. The chain employs TRBV12-3 or TRBV12-4 and TRBJ1-1; the match to TRBD1 covers 8 bases. The CDR3 totals 11 residues. V was clipped by 7 bases and J by 6 bases; unmatched bases: 1. The CDR3 sequence: CASTRGPEAFF. In nucleotides, the CDR3 is TGTGCCAGCACCAGGGGGCCTGAAGCTTTCTTT.

This clone has just one count. The chain couples TRBV7-2 to TRBJ2-3; D might be TRBD2 (6 bases). V was clipped by 4 bases and J by 0 bases, with 11 bases between them. Germline V lookup: CDR1 SGHTA, CDR2 FQGNSA. There are 15 residues in the CDR3. CDR3 nucleotides: TGTGCCAGCAGCTCGGACTATCAAAGCACAGATACGCAGTATTTT. This codes for CASSSDYQSTDTQYF.

V and J are TRBV5-1 and TRBJ2-7, with TRBD2 identical over 11 bases. Germline trimming cut 0 bases from V and 4 bases from J; bases unmatched to any gene: 6. The CDR3 sequence is 16 residues long. Germline lookup yields CDR1 SGHRS and CDR2 YFSETQ. CDR3 DNA sequence: TGCGCCAGCAGCTTGGAGACCGGGACTAGCGGATACGAGCAGTACTTC. Amino acid sequence: CASSLETGTSGYEQYF.

This clone has more than one count but fewer than ten. This specimen includes other DNA sequences encoding the same CDR3. The chain uses TRBV18 and TRBJ2-7; the D gene is possibly TRBD2 (5 bases). In germline, CDR1 is KGHSH, CDR2 LQKENI. The CDR3 consists of 13 residues. Trimming pared 3 bases from V and 3 bases from J, leaving 9 bases between. Here the CDR3 reads CASSPTGLYEQYF. CDR3 DNA: TGTGCCAGCTCACCGACCGGACTCTACGAGCAGTACTTC.

The chain combines TRBV19 with TRBJ1-5, with 7 bases identical to TRBD1. There are 17 residues in the CDR3. Germline CDR1 reads LNHDA; CDR2 reads SQIVND (reference sequence). V shed 4 bases and J 1 base; nucleotides not matched to a gene: 10. CDR3 residues: CASSTGSRGQSNQPQHF. The CDR3, as DNA: TGTGCCAGTAGTACGGGGTCTAGGGGACAGAGCAATCAGCCCCAGCATTTT.

The rearrangement links TRBV6-5 to TRBJ2-6; unclear D gene. CDR1 and CDR2 from the germline V gene are MNHEY and SVGAGI. V was shortened by 8 bases and J by 1 base, with 9 bases between the two germline ends. This CDR3 spans 14 amino acids. CDR3 bases: TGTGCCAGCCATAAGAGATCTGGGGCCAACGTCCTGACTTTC. This codes for CASHKRSGANVLTF.

V and J are TRBV2 and TRBJ2-7; 8 nucleotides align to TRBD2. CDR3 length equals 16 residues. Looked up from germline, CDR1 is SNHLY and CDR2 is FYNNEI. Trimming took 6 bases from V and 2 from J; bases not matched to a gene: 12. The CDR3 DNA follows: TGTGCCAGCAGCCCACAGCCGGGACTAGTCCCCTACGAGCAGTACTTC. Protein product: CASSPQPGLVPYEQYF.

This rearrangement joins TRBV2 to TRBJ2-3, with 9 bases matching TRBD2. Per germline, CDR1 SNHLY and CDR2 FYNNEI. Trimming at V came to 6 bases and at J to 4 bases, leaving 8 bases not matched to a gene. The CDR3 totals 15 residues. The CDR3: CASRARRGGPDTQYF. The CDR3 region has the DNA TGTGCCAGCAGGGCTAGGCGGGGGGGCCCAGATACGCAGTATTTT. Complete variable domain (other parts from reference TRBV2 and TRBJ2-3): EPEVTQTPSHQVTQMGQEVILRCVPISNHLYFYWYRQILGQKVEFLVSFYNNEISEKSEIFDDQFSVERPDGSNFTLKIRSTKLEDSAMYFCASRARRGGPDTQYFGPGTRLTVL.

Only a few counts were recorded for this clone. The sample holds other DNA sequences that translate to the same CDR3. The chain carries TRBV27 and TRBJ1-5, with 9 bases aligning to TRBD1. V was clipped by 3 bases and J by 6 bases; unmatched bases: 3. The CDR3 runs to 14 residues. Germline CDR1 MNHEY, CDR2 SMNVEV (reference sequence). The CDR3 protein is CASSLGTGSQPQHF. The CDR3 DNA follows: TGTGCCAGCAGTTTGGGGACAGGGAGTCAGCCCCAGCATTTT.